Listed here are 11 T cell receptor beta chains from one sample, sequenced in a study of cytomegalovirus exposure and HLA in healthy donors. The repertoire was sequenced with immunoSEQ multiplex PCR; TCRdb's copy has only in-frame clones and lacks some. This sample has about 83,000 clones; approximately 96% occur once, and the top ten carry roughly 1.3%. Source material: PBMCs. These receptors were taken from a woman aged 18-35 years in good health and CMV-seronegative.

The CDR3 DNA reads TGTGCCAGCAGGGCGGACAGGGCGCCCGACGGCTACACCTTC. It encodes CASRADRAPDGYTF. The chain couples TRBV5-4 to TRBJ1-2; 8 bases align to TRBD1. Trimming took 5 bases from V and 8 from J; bases not matched to a gene: 11. CDR1 is SGHNT and CDR2 is YYREEE in the germline V gene (reference sequence). CDR3 length: 14 residues.

The chain uses TRBV5-1 and TRBJ2-7, with 8 bases lining up with TRBD1. Looked up from germline, CDR1 is SGHRS and CDR2 is YFSETQ. With V trimmed by 3 bases and J by 3 bases, 5 bases remained unmatched. CDR3 size: 14 residues. Here the CDR3 reads CASSSPGQVYEQYF. CDR3 nucleotides: TGCGCCAGCAGCTCCCCGGGACAGGTCTACGAGCAGTACTTC.

The CDR3 here is CSVSGILAGEGNYGYTF. In DNA form, the CDR3 reads TGCAGCGTTTCCGGGATATTGGCGGGGGAAGGAAACTATGGCTACACCTTC. The chain has TRBV29-1 and TRBJ1-2, with a weak D call TRBD1 (5 bases). Looked up from germline, CDR1 is SQVTM and CDR2 is ANQGSEA. Trimming took off 5 bases at V and 2 bases at J, with 24 bases between the two ends. CDR3 length: 17 residues.

The rearrangement joins TRBV19 to TRBJ1-4; 8 bases fit TRBD1. Per germline, CDR1 LNHDA and CDR2 SQIVND (reference sequence). The CDR3 is made up of 15 amino acids. J lost 5 bases, V lost 4 bases, and 6 bases had no gene match. DNA of the CDR3: TGTGCCAGTAGTAGGGGCGGGACAGGAAATGAAAAACTGTTTTTT. As protein: CASSRGGTGNEKLFF.

This rearrangement joins TRBV5-8 to TRBJ1-2; no clear D gene. Trimming took 1 base from V and 4 from J, leaving 11 bases between them. The CDR3 is 14 residues long. Per the germline V gene, CDR1 is SGHTS and CDR2 is YDEGEE. The CDR3 DNA is TGTGCCAGCAGCTTGTCTAGGGAGACCTATGGCTACACCTTC. Its translation is CASSLSRETYGYTF. Based on the CDR3 plus reference TRBV5-8 and TRBJ1-2, the full variable domain is EAGVTQSPTHLIKTRGQQATLRCSPISGHTSVYWYQQALGLGLQFLLWYDEGEERNRGNFPPRFSGRQFPNYSSELNVNALELEDSALYLCASSLSRETYGYTFGSGTRLTVV.

This clone has only one observation. The rearrangement uses TRBV10-3 and TRBJ1-4; 9 bases fit TRBD1. The CDR3 consists of 15 residues. With 1 base clipped from V and 6 bases from J, the junction kept 3 bases outside the gene matches. Per germline, CDR1 ENHRY and CDR2 SYGVKD. The CDR3 sequence is CAISEFDRGYEKLFF. The CDR3 nucleotides are TGTGCCATCAGTGAGTTCGACAGGGGGTATGAAAAACTGTTTTTT.

The V and J genes are TRBV19 and TRBJ2-7; 8 positions agree with TRBD1. Germline trimming cut 1 base from V and 3 bases from J; bases unmatched to any gene: 5. This CDR3 is 15 amino acids long. Per the germline V gene, CDR1 is LNHDA and CDR2 is SQIVND (reference sequence). CDR3 in amino acids: CASSIAGQGGYEQYF. CDR3 nucleotides: TGTGCCAGTAGTATAGCCGGACAGGGAGGCTACGAGCAGTACTTC.

CDR3 region: CASSYSYSYEQYF. The CDR3 DNA is TGTGCCAGCAGTTACTCTTACAGCTACGAGCAGTACTTC. The V call is TRBV6-5, the J call TRBJ2-7; D uncertain. The CDR3 spans 13 residues. Deletions cut 0 bases from V and 3 bases from J, with 6 bases between. Germline V gene lookup returns CDR1 MNHEY and CDR2 SVGAGI.

V is TRBV6-1 and J is TRBJ1-2; D is ambiguous. The CDR3 extends over 14 amino acids. V was pared by 0 bases and J by 0 bases, with 5 bases between. Germline CDR1 is MNHNS and CDR2 is SASEGT. The CDR3: CASSEASANYGYTF. The CDR3 nucleotides are TGTGCCAGCAGTGAAGCGTCAGCTAACTATGGCTACACCTTC.

The V gene is TRBV19, the J gene TRBJ2-5; 7 positions agree with TRBD2. Germline CDR1 is LNHDA and CDR2 is SQIVND (reference sequence). This CDR3 spans 17 amino acids. The junction had 15 bases not matched to a gene; V was cut back by 3 bases and J by 5 bases. CDR3 residues: CASSIRGMAGEAETQYF. The CDR3 nucleotides read TGTGCCAGTAGTATCCGCGGGATGGCGGGAGAAGCCGAGACCCAGTACTTC.

The V gene is TRBV14, the J gene TRBJ2-3; 8 positions match TRBD2. This CDR3 has 16 residues. V gave up 1 base and J gave up 6 bases; unmatched junction bases: 9. Germline lookup yields CDR1 SGHDN and CDR2 FVKESK. The chain's CDR3 is CASSQAPGLEADTQYF. In DNA, the CDR3 is TGTGCCAGCAGCCAAGCCCCGGGACTAGAGGCTGATACGCAGTATTTT.